The clone carrying this T cell receptor (beta chain) appeared a few times. Its target is not known. The data were taken from a study of T-cell reconstitution after alpha-beta-depleted transplantation in children. Findings and caveats of the study: From surviving recipient T cells and thymic progenitors came the high day-60 TCRbeta diversity observed in some patients. Hyperexpanded clones declined; after one year, newly produced T cells mostly supplied diversity. By about two months after transplant, alpha-beta T cells reportedly arose from several hundred graft clones that had expanded.

A TCRbeta library incorporating unique molecular identifiers was prepared. MiXCR was run by TCRdb on the PCR reads, yielding one entry per CDR3 protein. The data show about 830,000 distinct CDR3 sequences, less than 20% seen once. The input for sequencing was PBMCs, mostly from graft donor cells, taken 360 days after TCRalphabeta/CD19-depleted stem cell transplant. This TCR was recovered from a male patient between 5 and 17 years old who had a stem cell transplant for acute lymphoblastic leukemia, so the T cells may come from the graft donor.

The CDR3 spells CASSPPGYTGELFF. The DNA of the CDR3 is TGTGCCAGCTCACCACCTGGGTACACCGGGGAGCTGTTTTTT. This sequence joins TRBV18 and TRBJ2-2; no definite D call. The CDR3 length is 14 residues. The V gene's germline CDR1 is KGHSH and CDR2 LQKENI. Trimming took off 0 bases at V and 3 bases at J, with 5 bases between the two ends.